This TCR beta chain was documented in a study of blood T cell repertoires in COVID-19. For the study at large: Samples taken during acute and convalescent COVID-19 were collected in the United States, Italy and Spain. Sources were T cells, B-cell-depleted T cells, or PBMCs; the material itself was cDNA or gDNA.

The CDR3 spans 13 residues. V lost 7 bases to trimming and J lost 1 base, with 11 bases between them. The germline gives CDR1 GTSNPN, CDR2 SVGIG (reference sequence). Study processing details: Reference gene primer amplification gave estimated nucleated cell counts. Assay: immunoSEQ multiplex PCR; the TCRdb copy retains only in-frame clones and omits some. That table is the source of V, J and clone size, and D and trimming were worked out from the DNA. The table lists about 140,000 clones, 85% to 90% of them singletons. The genes are TRBV30 and TRBJ1-3, with D maybe TRBD1 (6 bases). The sequence was collected from a woman older than 75 with acute or convalescent COVID-19. The source material was peripheral blood. CDR3 nucleotide sequence: TGTGCCTCTACAGGGCTTTCTGGAAACACCATATATTTT. Its translation: CASTGLSGNTIYF.